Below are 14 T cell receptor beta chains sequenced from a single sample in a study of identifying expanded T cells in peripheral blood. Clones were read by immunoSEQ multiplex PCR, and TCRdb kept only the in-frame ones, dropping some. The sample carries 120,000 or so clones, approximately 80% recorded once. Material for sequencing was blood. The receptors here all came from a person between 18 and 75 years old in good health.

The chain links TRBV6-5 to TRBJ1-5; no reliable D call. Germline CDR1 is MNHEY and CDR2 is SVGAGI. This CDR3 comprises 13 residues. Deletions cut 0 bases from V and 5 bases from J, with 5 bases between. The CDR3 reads CASSYSRDQPQHF. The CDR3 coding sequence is TGTGCCAGCAGTTACTCCCGGGATCAGCCCCAGCATTTT.

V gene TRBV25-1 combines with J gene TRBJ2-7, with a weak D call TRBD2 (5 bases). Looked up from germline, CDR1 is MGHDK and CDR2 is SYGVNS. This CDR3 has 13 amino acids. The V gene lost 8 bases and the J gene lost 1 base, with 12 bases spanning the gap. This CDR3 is CASSRPGSYEQYF. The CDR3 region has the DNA TGTGCCAGCTCAAGGCCGGGGTCCTACGAGCAGTACTTC.

CDR3 nucleotide sequence: TGCGCCAGCAGCACCCTCCGCGACAGTATTAATCAGCCCCAGCATTTT. Amino acid sequence: CASSTLRDSINQPQHF. The V and J genes are TRBV5-1 and TRBJ1-5, with D perhaps TRBD1 (5 bases). The CDR3 consists of 16 residues. Germline values: CDR1 SGHRS, CDR2 YFSETQ. The V and J ends lost 4 bases and 4 bases respectively, with 18 bases between them.

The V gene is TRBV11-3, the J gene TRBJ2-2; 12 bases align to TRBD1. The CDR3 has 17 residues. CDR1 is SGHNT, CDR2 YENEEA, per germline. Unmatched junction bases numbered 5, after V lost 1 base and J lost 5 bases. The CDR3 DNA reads TGTGCCAGCAGCTTAGTCGGGGACAGGGGGCGGACCGGGGAGCTGTTTTTT. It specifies CASSLVGDRGRTGELFF.

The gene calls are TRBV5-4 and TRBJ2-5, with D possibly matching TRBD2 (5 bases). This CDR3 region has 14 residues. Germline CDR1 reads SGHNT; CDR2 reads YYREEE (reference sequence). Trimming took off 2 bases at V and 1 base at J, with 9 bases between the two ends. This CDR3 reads CASSLEGTQETQYF. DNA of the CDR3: TGTGCCAGCAGCTTAGAGGGCACCCAAGAGACCCAGTACTTC. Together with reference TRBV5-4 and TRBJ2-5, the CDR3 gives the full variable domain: ETGVTQSPTHLIKTRGQQVTLRCSSQSGHNTVSWYQQALGQGPQFIFQYYREEENGRGNFPPRFSGLQFPNYSSELNVNALELDDSALYLCASSLEGTQETQYFGPGTRLLVL.

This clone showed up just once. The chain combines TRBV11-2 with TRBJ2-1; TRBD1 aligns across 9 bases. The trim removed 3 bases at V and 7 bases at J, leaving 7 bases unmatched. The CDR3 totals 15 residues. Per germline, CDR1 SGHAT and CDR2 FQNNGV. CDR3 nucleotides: TGTGCCAGCAGCTTGGGTTTAGGACAGGGGAATGAGCAGTTCTTC. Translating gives CASSLGLGQGNEQFF. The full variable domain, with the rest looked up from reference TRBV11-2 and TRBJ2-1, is EAGVAQSPRYKIIEKRQSVAFWCNPISGHATLYWYQQILGQGPKLLIQFQNNGVVDDSQLPKDRFSAERLKGVDSTLKIQPAKLEDSAVYLCASSLGLGQGNEQFFGPGTRLTVL.

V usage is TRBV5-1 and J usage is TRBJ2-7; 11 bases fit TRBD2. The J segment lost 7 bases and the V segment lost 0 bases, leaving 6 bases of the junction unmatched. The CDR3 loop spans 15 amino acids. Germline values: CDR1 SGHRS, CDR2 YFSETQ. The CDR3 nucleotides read TGCGCCAGCAGCTTGGATAGCGGGGGGGCGAGTGAGCAGTACTTC. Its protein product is CASSLDSGGASEQYF.

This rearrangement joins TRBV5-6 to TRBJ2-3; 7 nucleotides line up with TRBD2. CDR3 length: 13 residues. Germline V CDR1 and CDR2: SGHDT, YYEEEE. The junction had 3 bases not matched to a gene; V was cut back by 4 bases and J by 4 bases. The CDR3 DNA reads TGTGCCAGCAGCATAGCGGGCGCAGATACGCAGTATTTT. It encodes CASSIAGADTQYF. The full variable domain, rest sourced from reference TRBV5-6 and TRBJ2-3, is DAGVTQSPTHLIKTRGQQVTLRCSPKSGHDTVSWYQQALGQGPQFIFQYYEEEERQRGNFPDRFSGHQFPNYSSELNVNALLLGDSALYLCASSIAGADTQYFGPGTRLTVL.

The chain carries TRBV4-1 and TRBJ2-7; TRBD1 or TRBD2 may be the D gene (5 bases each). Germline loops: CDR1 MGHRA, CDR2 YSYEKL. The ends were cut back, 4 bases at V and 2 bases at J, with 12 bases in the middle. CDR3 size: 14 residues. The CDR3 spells CASSLRDGAYEQYF. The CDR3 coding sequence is TGCGCCAGCAGCCTTCGGGACGGTGCCTACGAGCAGTACTTC.

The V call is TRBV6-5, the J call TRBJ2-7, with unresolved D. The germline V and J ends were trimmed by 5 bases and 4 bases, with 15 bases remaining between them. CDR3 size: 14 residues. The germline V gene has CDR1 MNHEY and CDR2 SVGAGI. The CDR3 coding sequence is TGTGCCAGCAGTCCCGGGCCTAAACTATACGAGCAGTACTTC. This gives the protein CASSPGPKLYEQYF.

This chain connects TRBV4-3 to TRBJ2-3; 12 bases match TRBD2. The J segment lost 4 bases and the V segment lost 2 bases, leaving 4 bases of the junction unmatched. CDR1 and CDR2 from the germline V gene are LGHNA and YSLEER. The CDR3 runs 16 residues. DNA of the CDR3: TGCGCCAGCAGCCAAACCGGGACTAGCGGGTCAGATACGCAGTATTTT. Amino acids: CASSQTGTSGSDTQYF.

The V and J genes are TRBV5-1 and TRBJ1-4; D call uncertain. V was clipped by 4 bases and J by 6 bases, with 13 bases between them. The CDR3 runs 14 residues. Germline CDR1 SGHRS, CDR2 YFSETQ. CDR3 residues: CASSGRGWDEKLFF. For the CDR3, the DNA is TGCGCCAGCAGCGGACGGGGTTGGGATGAAAAACTGTTTTTT.

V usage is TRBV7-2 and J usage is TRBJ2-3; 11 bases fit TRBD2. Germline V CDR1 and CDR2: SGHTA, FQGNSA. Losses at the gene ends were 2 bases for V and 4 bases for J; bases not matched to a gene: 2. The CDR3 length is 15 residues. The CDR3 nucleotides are TGTGCCAGCAGCTTAACTAGCGGGGGCCCAGATACGCAGTATTTT. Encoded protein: CASSLTSGGPDTQYF.

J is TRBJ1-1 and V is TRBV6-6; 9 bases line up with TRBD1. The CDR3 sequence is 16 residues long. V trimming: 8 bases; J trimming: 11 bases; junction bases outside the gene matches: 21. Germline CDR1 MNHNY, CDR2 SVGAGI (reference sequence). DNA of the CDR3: TGTGCCAGCCGATCCGGGACAGGGACCAGAAATCCGGAGGCTTTCTTT. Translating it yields CASRSGTGTRNPEAFF.